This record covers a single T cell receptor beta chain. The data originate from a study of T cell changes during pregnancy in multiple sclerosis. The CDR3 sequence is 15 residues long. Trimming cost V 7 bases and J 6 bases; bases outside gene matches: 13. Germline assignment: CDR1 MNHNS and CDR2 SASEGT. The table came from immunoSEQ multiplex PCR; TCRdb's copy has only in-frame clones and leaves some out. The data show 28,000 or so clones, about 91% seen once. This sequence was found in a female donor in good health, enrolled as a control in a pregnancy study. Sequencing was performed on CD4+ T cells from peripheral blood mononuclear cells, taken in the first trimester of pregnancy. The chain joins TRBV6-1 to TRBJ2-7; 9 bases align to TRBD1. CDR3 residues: CASTTLRDRAREQYF. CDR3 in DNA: TGTGCCAGCACCACCCTCCGGGACAGGGCACGCGAGCAGTACTTC.